These 32 T cell receptor beta chains were sequenced from one sample in a study of cytomegalovirus exposure and HLA in healthy donors. The PCR employed 60 Vbeta primers together with 13 Jbeta primers. Profiling relied on immunoSEQ multiplex PCR, and the TCRdb table lists in-frame clones only, not all of them. Altogether more than 95,000 clones are present, about 9.4% being singletons, with the ten largest covering about 5.7%. Sequenced input: PBMCs. Receptor source: a man aged 35 to 55 in good health and CMV-seropositive.

The rearrangement links TRBV30 to TRBJ1-1; D gene uncertain. This CDR3 comprises 12 residues. Germline values: CDR1 GTSNPN, CDR2 SVGIG (reference sequence). V was trimmed by 2 bases and J by 2 bases, leaving 6 bases between them. CDR3 protein: CAWSRSNTEAFF. CDR3 sequence (DNA): TGTGCCTGGAGTCGCAGTAACACTGAAGCTTTCTTT.

The chain recombines TRBV27 with TRBJ2-1, with no clear D. Per germline, CDR1 MNHEY and CDR2 SMNVEV (reference sequence). This CDR3 spans 11 amino acids. Trimming took 3 bases from V and 9 from J, leaving 6 bases between them. CDR3 amino acids: CASSFASEQFF. In nucleotides, the CDR3 is TGTGCCAGCAGTTTTGCGAGTGAGCAGTTCTTC.

The rearrangement links TRBV28 to TRBJ2-2, with 9 positions matching TRBD2. The germline V gene encodes CDR1 MDHEN and CDR2 SYDVKM. The CDR3 sequence is 17 residues long. The junction had 5 bases not matched to a gene; V was cut back by 2 bases and J by 1 base. The chain's CDR3 is CASSLLAGRLNTGELFF. Here the CDR3 DNA reads TGTGCCAGCAGTTTACTAGCGGGAAGACTGAACACCGGGGAGCTGTTTTTT.

V is TRBV19 and J is TRBJ2-7, with 8 nucleotides matching TRBD2. Trimming removed 5 bases from V and 5 bases from J; junction bases left unmatched: 14. This CDR3 is 16 amino acids long. Germline CDR1 reads LNHDA; CDR2 reads SQIVND (reference sequence). CDR3 nucleotide sequence: TGTGCCAGTAGTGGCCTAGCGGGCGGGTCGACGGACGAGCAGTACTTC. Amino acid sequence: CASSGLAGGSTDEQYF.

The chain has TRBV4-3 and TRBJ2-2; D uncertain. V dropped 4 bases and J dropped 7 bases, with 7 bases sitting between them. Germline lookup yields CDR1 LGHNA and CDR2 YSLEER. The CDR3 runs to 12 residues. CDR3 residues: CASSPRRGELFF. The DNA for the CDR3 is TGCGCCAGCAGCCCTAGACGCGGGGAGCTGTTTTTT.

This rearrangement joins TRBV7-9 to TRBJ2-1; D may be TRBD2 (5 bases). The CDR3 consists of 19 residues. V was trimmed by 4 bases and J by 5 bases, leaving 27 bases between them. The germline gives CDR1 SEHNR, CDR2 FQNEAQ (reference sequence). The CDR3 region is CASSSKKQAVLLVDNEQFF. The CDR3, as DNA: TGTGCCAGCAGCTCAAAAAAACAAGCGGTCTTGCTGGTAGACAATGAGCAGTTCTTC.

V usage is TRBV7-9 and J usage is TRBJ1-1; a possible D gene is TRBD1 (6 bases). The CDR3 length is 17 residues. Germline V CDR1 and CDR2: SEHNR, FQNEAQ (reference sequence). Trimming took 4 bases from V and 1 from J, leaving 19 bases between them. The CDR3 here is CASSYRPNRAPNTEAFF. CDR3 nucleotides: TGTGCCAGCAGCTACCGCCCGAACAGGGCACCGAACACTGAAGCTTTCTTT. The full variable domain, in which reference TRBV7-9 and TRBJ1-1 provide the parts outside the CDR3, is DTGVSQNPRHKITKRGQNVTFRCDPISEHNRLYWYRQTLGQGPEFLTYFQNEAQLEKSRLLSDRFSAERPKGSFSTLEIQRTEQGDSAMYLCASSYRPNRAPNTEAFFGQGTRLTVV.

This chain connects TRBV28 to TRBJ2-7; 7 nucleotides align to TRBD1. Looked up from germline, CDR1 is MDHEN and CDR2 is SYDVKM. The CDR3 contains 14 residues. V was clipped by 6 bases and J by 4 bases; unmatched bases: 9. The chain's CDR3 is CASRKTGYGYEQYF. In nucleotides, the CDR3 is TGTGCCAGCAGAAAGACAGGGTATGGGTACGAGCAGTACTTC.

As to this clone: At one boundary the junction diverges from the germline segment, which might be a read error. The V gene is TRBV4-1, the J gene TRBJ1-2; tentatively, D is TRBD1 (6 bases). The CDR3 spans 14 residues. Germline values: CDR1 MGHRA, CDR2 YSYEKL. Written as DNA, the CDR3 is TGTGCCAGCAGCCAAGGGGGGCCTAACTATGGCTACACCTTC. Encoded protein: CASSQGGPNYGYTF.

The chain combines TRBV10-3 with TRBJ2-6; D perhaps matches TRBD1 (6 bases). With 10 bases removed from V and 2 bases from J, the gap between germline ends came to 21 bases. Germline values: CDR1 ENHRY, CDR2 SYGVKD. The CDR3 loop spans 17 amino acids. The chain's CDR3 is CASIAKDSAPGANVLTF. CDR3 nucleotide sequence: TGTGCCAGCATCGCTAAGGACAGTGCACCTGGGGCCAACGTCCTGACTTTC.

This chain links TRBV19 with TRBJ2-5, with 7 bases identical to TRBD1. This CDR3 contains 14 residues. Germline CDR1 LNHDA, CDR2 SQIVND (reference sequence). The ends lost 5 bases at V and 5 bases at J; junction bases unmatched: 8. The CDR3 region is CASSSQGVGETQYF. The CDR3 bases are TGTGCCAGTAGTTCTCAGGGGGTGGGGGAGACCCAGTACTTC.

This clone has only a few counts. CDR3: CASSLDREGQPQHF. CDR3 nucleotides: TGTGCCAGCAGTTTGGACAGGGAGGGTCAGCCCCAGCATTTT. V is TRBV2 and J is TRBJ1-5; TRBD1 matches at 8 bases. Germline CDR1 and CDR2: SNHLY and FYNNEI. The V and J ends lost 5 bases and 6 bases, in that order; junction bases with no gene match: 6. This CDR3 has 14 amino acids.

The chain has TRBV10-3 and TRBJ2-3; weak D call: TRBD1 (7 bases). Trimming stripped 2 bases from V and 2 bases from J, with 14 bases between. The CDR3 is made up of 16 amino acids. Germline V lookup: CDR1 ENHRY, CDR2 SYGVKD. The CDR3 nucleotides read TGTGCCATCAGTGAGGCAGCAGGGGGGTTCACAGATACGCAGTATTTT. Translating gives CAISEAAGGFTDTQYF.

This clone was detected a few times. The rearrangement links TRBV2 to TRBJ2-3; D is perhaps TRBD1 (5 bases). V was pared by 4 bases and J by 3 bases, with 5 bases between. Looked up from germline, CDR1 is SNHLY and CDR2 is FYNNEI. The CDR3 sequence is 12 residues long. The CDR3 sequence is CASSGTTDTQYF. Here the CDR3 DNA reads TGTGCCAGCAGTGGGACAACAGATACGCAGTATTTT.

The chain has TRBV23-1 and TRBJ2-5, with D perhaps TRBD2 (7 bases). TRBV23-1 counts as an open reading frame of uncertain function. The V end lost 4 bases, the J end lost 0 bases, and 15 bases lay between the germline ends. This CDR3 comprises 16 residues. The CDR3 DNA sequence: TGCGCCAGCAGTCGGGGGGCTAGCGGAGACCAAGAGACCCAGTACTTC. Translating gives CASSRGASGDQETQYF.

The chain joins TRBV6-5 to TRBJ1-1, with D possibly being TRBD1 (6 bases). V lost 4 bases and J 2 bases, leaving 14 bases between the germline ends. The CDR3 runs to 15 residues. Germline V CDR1 and CDR2: MNHEY, SVGAGI. The CDR3 loop reads CASSSEPQGNTEAFF. Here the CDR3 DNA reads TGTGCCAGCAGTTCTGAACCACAGGGTAACACTGAAGCTTTCTTT.

The genes are TRBV19 and TRBJ2-5, with 7 bases aligning to TRBD1. The CDR3 consists of 14 residues. Trimming at V came to 8 bases and at J to 4 bases, leaving 10 bases not matched to a gene. Germline CDR1 and CDR2: LNHDA and SQIVND (reference sequence). DNA of the CDR3: TGTGCCAGTGCAGGGGACAGAAGACCAGAGACCCAGTACTTC. It codes for CASAGDRRPETQYF.

The chain joins TRBV2 to TRBJ2-2, with D maybe TRBD2 (6 bases). Germline V gene data show CDR1 as SNHLY and CDR2 as FYNNEI. V lost 6 bases and J lost 8, with 13 bases in between. The CDR3 is 13 residues long. CDR3 loop: CASRVIAEGELFF. As DNA, the CDR3 is TGTGCCAGCAGGGTGATAGCGGAAGGGGAGCTGTTTTTT.

The chain employs TRBV4-1 and TRBJ1-5, with 9 bases matching TRBD1. Germline CDR1 is MGHRA and CDR2 is YSYEKL. This CDR3 has 15 amino acids. Losses at the gene ends were 0 bases for V and 6 bases for J; bases not matched to a gene: 3. The CDR3 DNA sequence: TGCGCCAGCAGCCAAGACGTACAGGGGGCTCAGCCCCAGCATTTT. Translating it yields CASSQDVQGAQPQHF.

This clone turned up a few times. The chain employs TRBV13 and TRBJ2-7; TRBD2 matches 7 bases. The CDR3 runs to 14 residues. V shed 8 bases, J shed 1 base, and the junction held 8 bases outside the gene matches. The germline CDR1 and CDR2 sequences are PRHDT and FYEKMQ (reference sequence). CDR3 in DNA: TGTGCCAGCCAGAGCGGGAAAAGATCCTACGAGCAGTACTTC. Translated: CASQSGKRSYEQYF. Full variable domain (missing parts from reference TRBV13 and TRBJ2-7): AAGVIQSPRHLIKEKRETATLKCYPIPRHDTVYWYQQGPGQDPQFLISFYEKMQSDKGSIPDRFSAQQFSDYHSELNMSSLELGDSALYFCASQSGKRSYEQYFGPGTRLTVT.

The chain carries TRBV19 and TRBJ2-2; D ambiguous. There are 14 residues in the CDR3. CDR1 and CDR2 (germline): LNHDA, SQIVND (reference sequence). Between the trimmed V and J ends, which lost 5 bases and 0 bases, there was a span of 7 bases. CDR3 region: CASSLTSNTGELFF. The CDR3 bases are TGTGCCAGTAGTTTGACATCGAACACCGGGGAGCTGTTTTTT.

This clone was observed a few times. The chain joins TRBV13 to TRBJ2-7; TRBD1 is a possible D gene (5 bases). Germline assignment: CDR1 PRHDT and CDR2 FYEKMQ (reference sequence). V was trimmed by 2 bases and J by 0 bases, leaving 14 bases between them. The CDR3 extends over 16 amino acids. For the CDR3, the DNA is TGTGCCAGCAGCTTATTCACCCCGGACAACTCCTACGAGCAGTACTTC. It specifies CASSLFTPDNSYEQYF.

With regard to this clone: One junction end disagrees with the germline gene, perhaps due to a read error. Other DNA sequences of this sample code for an identical CDR3. CDR3 DNA: TGTGCAAGCAGTCACGGGTCCTACGAGCAGTACTTC. Its translation: CASSHGSYEQYF. The V and J genes are TRBV6-5 and TRBJ2-7; D call uncertain. The CDR3 totals 12 residues. Germline V gene sequence: CDR1 MNHEY, CDR2 SVGAGI.

Worth noting for this clone: Given a much more abundant clone one base away, this may be a read error. The V gene is TRBV6-1, the J gene TRBJ2-1, with 7 bases fitting TRBD2. J lost 0 bases, V lost 3 bases, and 2 bases had no gene match. The CDR3 is 15 residues long. Per germline, CDR1 MNHNS and CDR2 SASEGT. CDR3 in DNA: TGTGCCAGCAGTGAGTCTAGCGGCTCCTACAATGAGCAGTTCTTC. It specifies CASSESSGSYNEQFF.

The chain carries TRBV2 and TRBJ2-7, with TRBD2 matching 8 bases. There are 17 residues in the CDR3. The ends lost 4 bases at V and 3 bases at J; junction bases unmatched: 14. Germline loops: CDR1 SNHLY, CDR2 FYNNEI. CDR3 sequence reads: CASSGSSGRLSSYEQYF. The CDR3, as DNA: TGTGCCAGCAGTGGATCCAGCGGGAGACTATCGAGCTACGAGCAGTACTTC.

V is TRBV5-1 and J is TRBJ1-5; 8 bases agree with TRBD1. The CDR3 loop spans 14 amino acids. Germline V CDR1 and CDR2: SGHRS, YFSETQ. J lost 2 bases, V lost 4 bases, and 2 bases had no gene match. CDR3 region: CASSQQGGNQPQHF. Here the CDR3 DNA reads TGCGCCAGCAGCCAACAGGGGGGCAATCAGCCCCAGCATTTT.

The V call is TRBV2, the J call TRBJ2-7; maybe TRBD2 (6 bases). Trimming took 5 bases from V and 3 from J, leaving 11 bases between them. Germline V gives CDR1 SNHLY, CDR2 FYNNEI. The CDR3 extends over 13 amino acids. The CDR3 loop reads CASSTGRDYEQYF. The CDR3 nucleotides read TGTGCCAGCAGTACCGGGCGGGACTACGAGCAGTACTTC.

This clone was detected a few times. This chain joins TRBV28 and TRBJ2-7; D might be TRBD2 (6 bases). The length of the CDR3 is 12 residues. Germline V lookup: CDR1 MDHEN, CDR2 SYDVKM. V dropped 4 bases and J dropped 3 bases, with 7 bases sitting between them. CDR3 in DNA: TGTGCCAGCAGTTCGGGGGTCTACGAGCAGTACTTC. Encoded protein: CASSSGVYEQYF. Looking up the rest from reference TRBV28 and TRBJ2-7 gives the full variable domain: DVKVTQSSRYLVKRTGEKVFLECVQDMDHENMFWYRQDPGLGLRLIYFSYDVKMKEKGDIPEGYSVSREKKERFSLILESASTNQTSMYLCASSSGVYEQYFGPGTRLTVT.

This clone was seen only a few times. The J gene is TRBJ2-3, the V gene TRBV5-1, with D perhaps TRBD2 (6 bases). The CDR3 contains 14 residues. Between the trimmed V and J ends, which lost 4 bases and 0 bases, there was a span of 9 bases. Germline CDR1 SGHRS, CDR2 YFSETQ. CDR3 region: CASSEGRSTDTQYF. The DNA for the CDR3 is TGCGCCAGCAGCGAGGGGAGGAGCACAGATACGCAGTATTTT. The full variable domain, completed using reference TRBV5-1 and TRBJ2-3, is KAGVTQTPRYLIKTRGQQVTLSCSPISGHRSVSWYQQTPGQGLQFLFEYFSETQRNKGNFPGRFSGRQFSNSRSEMNVSTLELGDSALYLCASSEGRSTDTQYFGPGTRLTVL.

This clone was counted between two and nine times. The V gene is TRBV6-1, the J gene TRBJ1-1; no clear D. The CDR3 sequence is 11 residues long. The V end lost 8 bases, the J end lost 3 bases, and 7 bases lay between the germline ends. Germline V gives CDR1 MNHNS, CDR2 SASEGT. The CDR3 sequence is CASEEDTEAFF. In nucleotides, the CDR3 is TGTGCCAGCGAAGAGGACACTGAAGCTTTCTTT.

This chain joins TRBV14 and TRBJ1-2; tentatively, D is TRBD1 (5 bases). The V and J ends lost 1 base and 4 bases respectively, with 10 bases between them. Germline V gene data show CDR1 as SGHDN and CDR2 as FVKESK. The CDR3 spans 14 residues. Here the CDR3 reads CASSQVSGPYGYTF. The CDR3 DNA reads TGTGCCAGCAGCCAAGTTTCAGGGCCCTATGGCTACACCTTC.

The chain combines TRBV5-4 with TRBJ2-1, with D perhaps matching TRBD2 (6 bases). The germline CDR1 and CDR2 sequences are SGHNT and YYREEE (reference sequence). The V end was cut by 4 bases, the J end by 7 bases, with 12 bases between. This CDR3 spans 13 amino acids. DNA for the CDR3: TGTGCCAGCAGCCCCGGGACTTGGAATGAGCAGTTCTTC. Amino acid sequence: CASSPGTWNEQFF. Together with reference TRBV5-4 and TRBJ2-1, the CDR3 gives the full variable domain: ETGVTQSPTHLIKTRGQQVTLRCSSQSGHNTVSWYQQALGQGPQFIFQYYREEENGRGNFPPRFSGLQFPNYSSELNVNALELDDSALYLCASSPGTWNEQFFGPGTRLTVL.